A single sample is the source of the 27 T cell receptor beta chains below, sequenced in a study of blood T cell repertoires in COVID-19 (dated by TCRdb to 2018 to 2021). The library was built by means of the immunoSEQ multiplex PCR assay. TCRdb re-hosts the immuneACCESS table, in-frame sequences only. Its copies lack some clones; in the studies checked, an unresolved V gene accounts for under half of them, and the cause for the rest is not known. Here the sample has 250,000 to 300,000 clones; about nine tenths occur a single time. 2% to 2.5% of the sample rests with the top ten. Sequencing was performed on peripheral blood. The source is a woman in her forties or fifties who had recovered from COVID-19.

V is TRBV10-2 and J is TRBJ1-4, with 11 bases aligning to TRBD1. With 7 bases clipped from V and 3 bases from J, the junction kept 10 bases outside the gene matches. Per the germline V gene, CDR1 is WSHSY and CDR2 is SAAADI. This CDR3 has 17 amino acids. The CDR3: CASKPRTGGIANEKLFF. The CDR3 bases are TGCGCCAGCAAGCCCAGGACAGGGGGCATAGCTAATGAAAAACTGTTTTTT.

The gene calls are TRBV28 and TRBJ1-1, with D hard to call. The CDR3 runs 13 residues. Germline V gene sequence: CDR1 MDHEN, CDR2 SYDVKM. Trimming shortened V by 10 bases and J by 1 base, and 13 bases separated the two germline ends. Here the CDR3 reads CATDLTGNTEAFF. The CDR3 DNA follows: TGTGCCACCGATTTGACGGGGAACACTGAAGCTTTCTTT.

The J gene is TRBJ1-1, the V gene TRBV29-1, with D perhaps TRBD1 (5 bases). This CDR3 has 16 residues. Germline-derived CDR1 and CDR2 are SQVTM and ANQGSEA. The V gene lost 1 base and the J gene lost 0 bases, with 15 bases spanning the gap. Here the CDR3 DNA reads TGCAGCGTTGAAGGTCGAGGGACTAATATGAACACTGAAGCTTTCTTT. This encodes CSVEGRGTNMNTEAFF.

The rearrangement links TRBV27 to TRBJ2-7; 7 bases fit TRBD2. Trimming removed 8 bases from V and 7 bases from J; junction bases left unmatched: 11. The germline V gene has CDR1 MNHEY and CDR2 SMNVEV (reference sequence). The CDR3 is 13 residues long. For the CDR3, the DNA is TGTGCCAGCCAAAGCGGGGAGAGCGATGAGCAGTACTTC. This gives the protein CASQSGESDEQYF.

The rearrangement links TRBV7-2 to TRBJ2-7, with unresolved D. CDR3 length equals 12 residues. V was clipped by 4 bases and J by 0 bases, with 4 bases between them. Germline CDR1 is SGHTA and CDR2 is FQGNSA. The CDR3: CASSSHSYEQYF. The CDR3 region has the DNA TGTGCCAGCAGCTCACACTCCTACGAGCAGTACTTC.

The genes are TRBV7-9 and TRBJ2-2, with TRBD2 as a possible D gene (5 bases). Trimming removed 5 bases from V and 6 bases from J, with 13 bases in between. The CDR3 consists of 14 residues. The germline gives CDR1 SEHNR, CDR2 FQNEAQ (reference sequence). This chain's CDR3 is CASSPSTTAGELFF. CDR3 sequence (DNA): TGTGCCAGCAGCCCTAGCACCACGGCCGGGGAGCTGTTTTTT.

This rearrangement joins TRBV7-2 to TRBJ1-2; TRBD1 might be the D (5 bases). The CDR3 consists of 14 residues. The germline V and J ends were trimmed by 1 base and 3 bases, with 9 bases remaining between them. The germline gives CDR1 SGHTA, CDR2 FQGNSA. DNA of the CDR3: TGTGCCAGCAGCTTAGGCAGGGCTTACTATGGCTACACCTTC. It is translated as CASSLGRAYYGYTF.

This CDR3 reads CAISEGSYNEQFF. The CDR3 DNA reads as TGTGCCATCAGTGAGGGTAGCTACAATGAGCAGTTCTTC. The gene calls are TRBV10-3 and TRBJ2-1; D not resolved. The V gene lost 2 bases and the J gene lost 3 bases, with 5 bases spanning the gap. The CDR3 is 13 residues long. The germline CDR1 and CDR2 sequences are ENHRY and SYGVKD.

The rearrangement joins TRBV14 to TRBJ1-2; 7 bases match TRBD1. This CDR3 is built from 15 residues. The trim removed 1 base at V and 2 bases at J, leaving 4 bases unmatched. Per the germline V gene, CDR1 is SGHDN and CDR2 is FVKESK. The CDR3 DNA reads TGTGCCAGCAGCCAAGTGAAGGGGGCGAACTATGGCTACACCTTC. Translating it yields CASSQVKGANYGYTF.

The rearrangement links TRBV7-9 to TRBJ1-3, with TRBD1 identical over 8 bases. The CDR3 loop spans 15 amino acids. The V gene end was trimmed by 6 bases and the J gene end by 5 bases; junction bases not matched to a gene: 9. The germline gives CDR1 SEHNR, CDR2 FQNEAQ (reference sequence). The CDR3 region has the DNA TGTGCCAGCAGACCCGACAGGGGTCGAAGAAACACCATATATTTT. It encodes CASRPDRGRRNTIYF.

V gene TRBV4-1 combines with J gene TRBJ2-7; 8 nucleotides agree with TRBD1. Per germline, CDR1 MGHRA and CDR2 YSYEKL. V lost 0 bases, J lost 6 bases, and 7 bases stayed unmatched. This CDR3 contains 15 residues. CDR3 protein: CASSQDEARGPEQYF. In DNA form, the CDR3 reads TGCGCCAGCAGCCAAGATGAGGCCAGGGGGCCCGAGCAGTACTTC.

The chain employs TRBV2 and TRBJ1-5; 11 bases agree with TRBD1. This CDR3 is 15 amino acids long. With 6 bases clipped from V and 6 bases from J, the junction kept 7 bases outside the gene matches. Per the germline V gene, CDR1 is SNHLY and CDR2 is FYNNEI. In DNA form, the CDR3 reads TGTGCCAGCAGCAAGGACAGGGGGCATGGTCAGCCCCAGCATTTT. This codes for CASSKDRGHGQPQHF.

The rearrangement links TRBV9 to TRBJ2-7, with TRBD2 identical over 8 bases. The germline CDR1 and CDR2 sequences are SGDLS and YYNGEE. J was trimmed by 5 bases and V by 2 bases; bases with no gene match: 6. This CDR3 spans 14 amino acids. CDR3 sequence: CASSVTGGAHEQYF. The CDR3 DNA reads TGTGCCAGCAGCGTTACCGGGGGGGCCCACGAGCAGTACTTC. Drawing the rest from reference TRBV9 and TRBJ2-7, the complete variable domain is DSGVTQTPKHLITATGQRVTLRCSPRSGDLSVYWYQQSLDQGLQFLIQYYNGEERAKGNILERFSAQQFPDLHSELNLSSLELGDSALYFCASSVTGGAHEQYFGPGTRLTVT.

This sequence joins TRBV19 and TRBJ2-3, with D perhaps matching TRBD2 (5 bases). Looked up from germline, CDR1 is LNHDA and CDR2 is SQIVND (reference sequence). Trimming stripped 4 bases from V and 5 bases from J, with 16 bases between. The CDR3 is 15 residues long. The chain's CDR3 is CASSNLMGVRDTQYF. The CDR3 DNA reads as TGTGCCAGTAGTAACCTGATGGGAGTGAGAGATACGCAGTATTTT. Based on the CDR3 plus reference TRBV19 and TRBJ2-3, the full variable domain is DGGITQSPKYLFRKEGQNVTLSCEQNLNHDAMYWYRQDPGQGLRLIYYSQIVNDFQKGDIAEGYSVSREKKESFPLTVTSAQKNPTAFYLCASSNLMGVRDTQYFGPGTRLTVL.

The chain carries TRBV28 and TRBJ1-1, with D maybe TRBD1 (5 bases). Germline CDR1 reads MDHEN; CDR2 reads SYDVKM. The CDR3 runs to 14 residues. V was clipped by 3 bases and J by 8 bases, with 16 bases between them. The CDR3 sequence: CASSFGQRASEAFF. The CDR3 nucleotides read TGTGCCAGCAGTTTTGGACAAAGGGCCAGCGAAGCTTTCTTT.

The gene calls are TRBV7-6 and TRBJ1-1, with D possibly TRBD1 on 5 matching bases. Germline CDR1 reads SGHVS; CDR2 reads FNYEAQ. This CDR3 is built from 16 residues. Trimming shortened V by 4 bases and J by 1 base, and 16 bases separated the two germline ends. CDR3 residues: CASSSQTVATNTEAFF. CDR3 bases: TGTGCCAGCAGCTCCCAGACAGTAGCAACGAACACTGAAGCTTTCTTT.

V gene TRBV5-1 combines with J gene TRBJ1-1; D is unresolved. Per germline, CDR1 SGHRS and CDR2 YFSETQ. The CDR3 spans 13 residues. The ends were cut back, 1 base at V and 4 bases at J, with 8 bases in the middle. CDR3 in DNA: TGCGCCAGCAGCTTGTACATTTCCACTGAAGCTTTCTTT. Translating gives CASSLYISTEAFF. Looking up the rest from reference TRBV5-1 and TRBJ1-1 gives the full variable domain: KAGVTQTPRYLIKTRGQQVTLSCSPISGHRSVSWYQQTPGQGLQFLFEYFSETQRNKGNFPGRFSGRQFSNSRSEMNVSTLELGDSALYLCASSLYISTEAFFGQGTRLTVV.

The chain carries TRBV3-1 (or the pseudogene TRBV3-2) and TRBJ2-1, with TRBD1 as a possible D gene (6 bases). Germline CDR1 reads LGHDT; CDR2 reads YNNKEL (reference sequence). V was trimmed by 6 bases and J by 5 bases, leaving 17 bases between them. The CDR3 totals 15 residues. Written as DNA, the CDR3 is TGTGCCAGCAGTCATCCGGGACAAGGTCACAATGAGCAGTTCTTC. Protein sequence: CASSHPGQGHNEQFF.

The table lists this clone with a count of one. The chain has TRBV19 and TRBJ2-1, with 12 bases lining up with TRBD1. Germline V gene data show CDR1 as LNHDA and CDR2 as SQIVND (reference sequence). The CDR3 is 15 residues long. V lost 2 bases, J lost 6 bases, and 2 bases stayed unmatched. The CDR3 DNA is TGTGCCAGTAGTATACGGGGACAGGGGGCCAATGAGCAGTTCTTC. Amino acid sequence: CASSIRGQGANEQFF. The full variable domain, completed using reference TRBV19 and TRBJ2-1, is DGGITQSPKYLFRKEGQNVTLSCEQNLNHDAMYWYRQDPGQGLRLIYYSQIVNDFQKGDIAEGYSVSREKKESFPLTVTSAQKNPTAFYLCASSIRGQGANEQFFGPGTRLTVL.

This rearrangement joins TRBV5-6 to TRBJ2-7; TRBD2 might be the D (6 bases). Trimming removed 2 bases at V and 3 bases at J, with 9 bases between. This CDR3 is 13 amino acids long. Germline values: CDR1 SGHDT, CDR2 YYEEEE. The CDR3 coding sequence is TGTGCCAGCAGCTTCTGGGGACTCTACGAGCAGTACTTC. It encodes CASSFWGLYEQYF.

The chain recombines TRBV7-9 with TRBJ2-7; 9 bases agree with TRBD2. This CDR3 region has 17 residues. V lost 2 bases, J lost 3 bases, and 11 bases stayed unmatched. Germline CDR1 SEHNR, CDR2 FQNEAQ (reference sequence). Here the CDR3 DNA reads TGTGCCAGCAGCTTATTGCCGCGGCTAGCGGGGTTCTACGAGCAGTACTTC. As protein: CASSLLPRLAGFYEQYF.

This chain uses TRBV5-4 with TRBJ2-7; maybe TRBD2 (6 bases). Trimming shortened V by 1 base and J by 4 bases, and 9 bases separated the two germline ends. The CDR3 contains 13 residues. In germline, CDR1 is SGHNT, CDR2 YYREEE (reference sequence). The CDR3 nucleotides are TGTGCCAGCAGCTTGATGGCGGGGTACGAGCAGTACTTC. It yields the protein CASSLMAGYEQYF.

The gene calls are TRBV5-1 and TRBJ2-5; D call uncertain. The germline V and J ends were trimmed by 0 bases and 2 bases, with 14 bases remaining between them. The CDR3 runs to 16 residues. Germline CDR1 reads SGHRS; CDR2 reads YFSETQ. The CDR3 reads CASSLAPLGGQETQYF. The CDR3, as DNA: TGCGCCAGCAGCTTGGCCCCTCTCGGCGGACAAGAGACCCAGTACTTC.

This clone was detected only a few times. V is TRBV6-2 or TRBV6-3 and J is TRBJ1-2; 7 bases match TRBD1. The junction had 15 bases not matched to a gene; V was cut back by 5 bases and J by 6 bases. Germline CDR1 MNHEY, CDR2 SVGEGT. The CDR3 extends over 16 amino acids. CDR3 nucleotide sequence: TGTGCCAGCAGTCAACCCTACAGGGGTAACGCAGATGGCTACACCTTC. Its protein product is CASSQPYRGNADGYTF.

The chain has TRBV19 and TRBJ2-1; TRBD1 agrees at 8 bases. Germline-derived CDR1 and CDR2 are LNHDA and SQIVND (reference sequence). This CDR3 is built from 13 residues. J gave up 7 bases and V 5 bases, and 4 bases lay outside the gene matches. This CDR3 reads CASSSNRGNEQFF. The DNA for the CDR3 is TGTGCCAGTAGTTCAAACAGGGGGAATGAGCAGTTCTTC.

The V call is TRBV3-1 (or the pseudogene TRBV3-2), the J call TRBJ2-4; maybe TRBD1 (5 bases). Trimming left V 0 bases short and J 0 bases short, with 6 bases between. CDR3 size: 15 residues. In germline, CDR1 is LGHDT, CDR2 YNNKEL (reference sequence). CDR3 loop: CASSQDRGAKNIQYF. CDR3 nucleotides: TGTGCCAGCAGCCAAGATAGGGGAGCCAAAAACATTCAGTACTTC.

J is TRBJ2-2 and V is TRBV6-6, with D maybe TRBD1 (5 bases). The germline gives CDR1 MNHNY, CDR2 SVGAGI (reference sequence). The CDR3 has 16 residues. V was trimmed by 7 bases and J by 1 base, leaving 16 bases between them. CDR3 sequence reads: CASTLRQIQNTGELFF. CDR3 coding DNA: TGTGCCAGCACCCTGAGACAGATACAGAACACCGGGGAGCTGTTTTTT.